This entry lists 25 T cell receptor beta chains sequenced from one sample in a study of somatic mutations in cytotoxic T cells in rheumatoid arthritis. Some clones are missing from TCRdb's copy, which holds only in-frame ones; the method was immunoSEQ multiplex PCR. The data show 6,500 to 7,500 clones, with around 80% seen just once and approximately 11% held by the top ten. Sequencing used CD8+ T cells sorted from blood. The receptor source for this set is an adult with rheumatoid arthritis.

The CDR3 is CASAQRYYNEQFF. CDR3 sequence (DNA): TGTGCCAGCGCACAGCGCTATTACAATGAGCAGTTCTTC. The chain employs TRBV2 and TRBJ2-1; D is unclear. CDR1 and CDR2 from the germline V gene are SNHLY and FYNNEI. Trimming pared 8 bases from V and 4 bases from J, leaving 12 bases between. The CDR3 has 13 amino acids.

CDR3 DNA sequence: TGCGCCAGCAGCCAAGATAGGGGCCCCTACGAGCAGTACTTC. This translates into CASSQDRGPYEQYF. This chain links TRBV4-3 with TRBJ2-7, with D possibly being TRBD1 (5 bases). This CDR3 comprises 14 residues. Deletions cut 0 bases from V and 2 bases from J, with 8 bases between. Germline CDR1 LGHNA, CDR2 YSLEER.

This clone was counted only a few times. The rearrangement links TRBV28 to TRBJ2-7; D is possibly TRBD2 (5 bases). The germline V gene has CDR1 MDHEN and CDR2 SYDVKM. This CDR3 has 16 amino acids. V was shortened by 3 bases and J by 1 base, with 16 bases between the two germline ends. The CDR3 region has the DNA TGTGCCAGCAGTTTCACACTAGTAGGGCTTTCCTACGAGCAGTACTTC. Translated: CASSFTLVGLSYEQYF.

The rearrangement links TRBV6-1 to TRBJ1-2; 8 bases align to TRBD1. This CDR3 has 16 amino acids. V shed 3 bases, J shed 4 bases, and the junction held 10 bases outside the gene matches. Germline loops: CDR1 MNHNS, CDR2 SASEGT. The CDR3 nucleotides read TGTGCCAGCAGTGAGACACCACAGGGGGTTCCCTATGGCTACACCTTC. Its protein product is CASSETPQGVPYGYTF.

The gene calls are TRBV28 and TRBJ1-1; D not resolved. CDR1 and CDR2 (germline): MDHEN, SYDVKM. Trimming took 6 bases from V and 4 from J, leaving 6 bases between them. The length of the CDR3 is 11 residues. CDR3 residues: CASRVPTEAFF. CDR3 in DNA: TGTGCCAGCAGAGTCCCCACTGAAGCTTTCTTT.

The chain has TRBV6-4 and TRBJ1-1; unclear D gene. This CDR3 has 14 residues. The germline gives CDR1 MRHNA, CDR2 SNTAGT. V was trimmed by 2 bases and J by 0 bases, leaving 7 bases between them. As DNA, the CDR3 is TGTGCCAGCAGTGACGGGCGCATGAACACTGAAGCTTTCTTT. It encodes CASSDGRMNTEAFF.

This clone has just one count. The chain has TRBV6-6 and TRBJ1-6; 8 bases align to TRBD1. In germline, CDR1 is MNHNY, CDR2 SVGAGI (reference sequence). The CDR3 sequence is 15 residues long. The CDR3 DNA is TGTGCTACCCAGCCGACAGGGGCGGGGAGTTCACCCCTCCACTTT. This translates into CATQPTGAGSSPLHF.

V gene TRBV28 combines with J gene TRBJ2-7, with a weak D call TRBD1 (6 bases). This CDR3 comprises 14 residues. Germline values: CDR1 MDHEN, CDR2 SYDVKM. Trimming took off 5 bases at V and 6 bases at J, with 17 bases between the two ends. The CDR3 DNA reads TGTGCCAGCAGTAGGGGTTACAGGGTCGTCGAGCAGTACTTC. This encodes CASSRGYRVVEQYF. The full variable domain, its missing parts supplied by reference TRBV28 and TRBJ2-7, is DVKVTQSSRYLVKRTGEKVFLECVQDMDHENMFWYRQDPGLGLRLIYFSYDVKMKEKGDIPEGYSVSREKKERFSLILESASTNQTSMYLCASSRGYRVVEQYFGPGTRLTVT.

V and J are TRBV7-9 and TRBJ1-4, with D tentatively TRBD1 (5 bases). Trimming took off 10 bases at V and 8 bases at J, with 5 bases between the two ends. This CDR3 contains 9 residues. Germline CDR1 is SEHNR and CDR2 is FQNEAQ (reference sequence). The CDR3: CATGEKLFF. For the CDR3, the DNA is TGTGCCACAGGGGAAAAACTGTTTTTT.

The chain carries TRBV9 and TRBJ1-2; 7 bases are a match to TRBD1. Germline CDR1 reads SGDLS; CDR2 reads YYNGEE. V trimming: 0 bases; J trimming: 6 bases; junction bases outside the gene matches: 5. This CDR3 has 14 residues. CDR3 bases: TGTGCCAGCAGCGTAGAGGTGCAGGGGGATGGCTACACCTTC. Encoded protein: CASSVEVQGDGYTF.

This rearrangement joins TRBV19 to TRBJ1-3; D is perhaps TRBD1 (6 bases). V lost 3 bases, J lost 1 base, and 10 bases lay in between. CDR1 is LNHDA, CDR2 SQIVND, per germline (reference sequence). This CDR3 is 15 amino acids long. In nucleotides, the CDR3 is TGTGCCAGTAGTATTCCCGGACAGTCTGGAAACACCATATATTTT. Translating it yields CASSIPGQSGNTIYF.

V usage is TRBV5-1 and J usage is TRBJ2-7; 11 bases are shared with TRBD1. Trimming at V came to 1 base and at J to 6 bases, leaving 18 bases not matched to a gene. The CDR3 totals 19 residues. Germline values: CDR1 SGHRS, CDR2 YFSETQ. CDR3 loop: CASSLWPGTGGSLRVEQYV. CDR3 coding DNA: TGCGCCAGCAGCTTGTGGCCCGGGACAGGGGGTTCTCTCCGGGTCGAGCAGTACGTC.

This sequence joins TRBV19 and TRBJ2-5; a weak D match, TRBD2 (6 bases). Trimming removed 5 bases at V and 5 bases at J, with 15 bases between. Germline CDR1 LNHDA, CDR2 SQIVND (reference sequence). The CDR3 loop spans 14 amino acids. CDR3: CASSPGVGAETQYF. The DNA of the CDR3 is TGTGCCAGTAGTCCGGGGGTTGGGGCCGAGACCCAGTACTTC.

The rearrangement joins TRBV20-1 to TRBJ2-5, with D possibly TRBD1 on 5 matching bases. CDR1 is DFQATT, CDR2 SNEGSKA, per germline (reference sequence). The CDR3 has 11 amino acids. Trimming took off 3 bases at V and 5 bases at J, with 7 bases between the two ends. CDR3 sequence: CSASGAETQYF. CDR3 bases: TGCAGTGCTAGTGGGGCTGAGACCCAGTACTTC.

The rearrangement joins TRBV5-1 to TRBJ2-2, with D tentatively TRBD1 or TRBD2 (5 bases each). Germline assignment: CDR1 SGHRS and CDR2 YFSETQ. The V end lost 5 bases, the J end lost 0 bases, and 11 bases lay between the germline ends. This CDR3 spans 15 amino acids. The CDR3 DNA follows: TGCGCCAGCAGACGGGACCGATCGAACACCGGGGAGCTGTTTTTT. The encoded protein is CASRRDRSNTGELFF.

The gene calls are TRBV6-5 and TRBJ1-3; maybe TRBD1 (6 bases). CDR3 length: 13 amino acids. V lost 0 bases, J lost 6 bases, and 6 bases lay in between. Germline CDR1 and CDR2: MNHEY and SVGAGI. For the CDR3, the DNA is TGTGCCAGCAGTTACTCGGGGGCAAACACCATATATTTT. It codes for CASSYSGANTIYF.

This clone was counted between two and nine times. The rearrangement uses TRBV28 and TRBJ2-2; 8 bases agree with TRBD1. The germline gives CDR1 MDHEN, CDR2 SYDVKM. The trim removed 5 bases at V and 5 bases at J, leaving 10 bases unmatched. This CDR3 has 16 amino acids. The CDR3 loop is CASSPFGTGRTGELFF. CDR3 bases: TGTGCCAGCAGTCCCTTTGGGACAGGACGTACCGGGGAGCTGTTTTTT. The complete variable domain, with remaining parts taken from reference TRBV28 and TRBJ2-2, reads DVKVTQSSRYLVKRTGEKVFLECVQDMDHENMFWYRQDPGLGLRLIYFSYDVKMKEKGDIPEGYSVSREKKERFSLILESASTNQTSMYLCASSPFGTGRTGELFFGEGSRLTVL.

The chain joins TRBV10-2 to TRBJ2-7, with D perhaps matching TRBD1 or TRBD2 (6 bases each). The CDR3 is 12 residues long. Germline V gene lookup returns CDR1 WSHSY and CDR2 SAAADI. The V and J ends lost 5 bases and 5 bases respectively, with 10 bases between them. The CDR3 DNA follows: TGCGCCAGCAGTAACAGGGAGGACGAGCAGTACGTC. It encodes CASSNREDEQYV.

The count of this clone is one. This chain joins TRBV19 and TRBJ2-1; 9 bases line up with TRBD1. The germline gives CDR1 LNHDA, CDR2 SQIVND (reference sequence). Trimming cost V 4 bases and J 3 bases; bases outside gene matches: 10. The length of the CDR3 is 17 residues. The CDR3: CASSTPQTGGGYNEQFF. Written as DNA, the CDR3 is TGTGCCAGTAGTACACCCCAGACAGGGGGAGGCTACAATGAGCAGTTCTTC.

CDR3 in amino acids: CASNGGGSPLHF. CDR3 nucleotide sequence: TGTGCCAGTAACGGGGGTGGGTCACCCCTCCACTTT. This rearrangement joins TRBV19 to TRBJ1-6, with D tentatively TRBD1 (5 bases). CDR1 and CDR2 from the germline V gene are LNHDA and SQIVND (reference sequence). This CDR3 spans 12 amino acids. Trimming cost V 7 bases and J 10 bases, with 11 bases left between them.

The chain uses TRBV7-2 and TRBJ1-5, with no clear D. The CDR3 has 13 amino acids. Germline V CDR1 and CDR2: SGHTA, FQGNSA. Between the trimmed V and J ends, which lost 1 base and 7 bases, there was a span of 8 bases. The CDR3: CASSLGGRQPQHF. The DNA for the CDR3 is TGTGCCAGCAGCTTAGGAGGGAGGCAGCCCCAGCATTTT.

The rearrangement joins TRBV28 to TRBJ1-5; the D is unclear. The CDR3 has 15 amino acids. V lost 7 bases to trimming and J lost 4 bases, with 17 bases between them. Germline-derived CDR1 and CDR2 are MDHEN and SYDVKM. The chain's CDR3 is CASTPSGVGNQPQHF. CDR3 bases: TGTGCCAGCACCCCATCGGGTGTGGGGAATCAGCCCCAGCATTTT.

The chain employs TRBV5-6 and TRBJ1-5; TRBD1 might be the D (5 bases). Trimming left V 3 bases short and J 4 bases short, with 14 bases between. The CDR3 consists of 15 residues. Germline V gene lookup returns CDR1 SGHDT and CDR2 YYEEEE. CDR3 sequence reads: CASSSGSGKNQPQHF. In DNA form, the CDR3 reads TGTGCCAGCAGCTCAGGGAGCGGTAAGAATCAGCCCCAGCATTTT.

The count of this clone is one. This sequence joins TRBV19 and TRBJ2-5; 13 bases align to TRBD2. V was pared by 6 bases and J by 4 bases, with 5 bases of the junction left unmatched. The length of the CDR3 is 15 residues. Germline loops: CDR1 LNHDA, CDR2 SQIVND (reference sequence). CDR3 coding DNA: TGTGCCAGTAGCGCACTAGCGGGGGGGCGAGAGACCCAGTACTTC. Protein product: CASSALAGGRETQYF.

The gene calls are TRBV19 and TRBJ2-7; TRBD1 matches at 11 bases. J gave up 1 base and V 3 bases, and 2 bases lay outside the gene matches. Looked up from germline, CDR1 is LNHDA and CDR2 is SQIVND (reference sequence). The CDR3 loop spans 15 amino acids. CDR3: CASSMDRGRSYEQYF. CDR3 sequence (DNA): TGTGCCAGTAGTATGGACAGGGGGCGTTCCTACGAGCAGTACTTC.